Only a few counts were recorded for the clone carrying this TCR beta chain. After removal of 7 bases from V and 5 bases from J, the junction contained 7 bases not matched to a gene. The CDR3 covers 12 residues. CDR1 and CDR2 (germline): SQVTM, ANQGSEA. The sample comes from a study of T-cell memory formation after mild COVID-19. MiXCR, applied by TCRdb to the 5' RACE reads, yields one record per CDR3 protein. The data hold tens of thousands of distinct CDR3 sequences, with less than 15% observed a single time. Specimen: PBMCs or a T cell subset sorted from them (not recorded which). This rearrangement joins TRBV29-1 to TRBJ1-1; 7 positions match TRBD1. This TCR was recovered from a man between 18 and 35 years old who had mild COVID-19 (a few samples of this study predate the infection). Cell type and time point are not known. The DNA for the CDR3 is TGCAGCGCCAACAGGGGTCGGACTGAAGCTTTCTTT. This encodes CSANRGRTEAFF.